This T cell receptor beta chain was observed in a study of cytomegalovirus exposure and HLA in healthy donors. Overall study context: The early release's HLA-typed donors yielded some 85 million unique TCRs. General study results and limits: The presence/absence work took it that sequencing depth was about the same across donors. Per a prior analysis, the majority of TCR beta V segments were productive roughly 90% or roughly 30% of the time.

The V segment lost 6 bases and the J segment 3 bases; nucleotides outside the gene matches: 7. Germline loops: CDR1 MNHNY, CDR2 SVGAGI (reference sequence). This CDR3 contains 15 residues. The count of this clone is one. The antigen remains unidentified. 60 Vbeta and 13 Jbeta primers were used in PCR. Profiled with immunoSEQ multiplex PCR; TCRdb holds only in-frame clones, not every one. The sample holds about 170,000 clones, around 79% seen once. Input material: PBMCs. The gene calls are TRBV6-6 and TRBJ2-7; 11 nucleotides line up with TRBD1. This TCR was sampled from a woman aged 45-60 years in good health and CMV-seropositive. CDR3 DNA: TGTGCCAGCAGGCAAATCGGGACAGGGGGCTACGAGCAGTACTTC. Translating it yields CASRQIGTGGYEQYF.